Shown below are 17 T cell receptor beta chains from a single sample sequenced in a study of cytotoxic CD8 clonotypes in ibrutinib-treated CLL. Sequencing used immunoSEQ multiplex PCR; TCRdb keeps in-frame clones, though not all of them. The profile shows more than 200,000 clones, about four fifths of them singletons. The sequencing used PBMCs, collected after 12 months of ibrutinib treatment. These receptor sequences come from a human donor with chronic lymphocytic leukemia.

The V call is TRBV7-9, the J call TRBJ1-5; D remains unclear. This CDR3 has 15 residues. V dropped 5 bases and J dropped 8 bases, with 19 bases sitting between them. In germline, CDR1 is SEHNR, CDR2 FQNEAQ (reference sequence). This chain's CDR3 is CASSRAASGMEPQHF. The CDR3 nucleotides are TGTGCCAGCAGCCGAGCGGCGAGTGGGATGGAGCCCCAGCATTTT.

Details on this clone: The sample holds other DNA sequences that translate to the same CDR3. The CDR3 region is CASSRDRGETQYF. The CDR3 region has the DNA TGTGCCAGCAGCCGAGACAGGGGGGAGACCCAGTACTTC. The chain uses TRBV7-2 and TRBJ2-5; 9 bases fit TRBD1. This CDR3 is 13 amino acids long. V lost 5 bases and J lost 5; bases outside the gene matches: 3. Germline values: CDR1 SGHTA, CDR2 FQGNSA.

This clone was seen just once. The V gene is TRBV19, the J gene TRBJ1-3; 7 nucleotides match TRBD1. Germline V gene data show CDR1 as LNHDA and CDR2 as SQIVND (reference sequence). The CDR3 has 18 amino acids. Losses at the gene ends were 3 bases for V and 2 bases for J; bases not matched to a gene: 13. The CDR3 reads CASSIASSGGAPGNTIYF. CDR3 nucleotides: TGTGCCAGTAGTATCGCCTCGTCAGGGGGGGCCCCTGGAAACACCATATATTTT.

V is TRBV18 and J is TRBJ2-7; the D gene could be TRBD1 or TRBD2 (5 bases each). Germline V gene data show CDR1 as KGHSH and CDR2 as LQKENI. V was clipped by 6 bases and J by 2 bases, with 14 bases between them. This CDR3 is built from 14 residues. CDR3 protein: CASSPSQGPYEQYF. The CDR3 nucleotides read TGTGCCAGCTCCCCCTCCCAGGGACCCTACGAGCAGTACTTC.

This sequence joins TRBV4-1 and TRBJ2-1, with TRBD1 identical over 9 bases. V shed 4 bases and J 5 bases; nucleotides not matched to a gene: 6. The CDR3 consists of 15 residues. CDR1 and CDR2 (germline): MGHRA, YSYEKL. CDR3 sequence: CASSLGTGPNNEQFF. The CDR3 DNA reads TGCGCCAGCAGCCTAGGGACAGGGCCCAACAATGAGCAGTTCTTC.

This rearrangement joins TRBV5-1 to TRBJ2-5; 7 bases fit TRBD1. Germline CDR1 SGHRS, CDR2 YFSETQ. The CDR3 has 16 residues. V gave up 0 bases and J gave up 5 bases; unmatched junction bases: 10. As DNA, the CDR3 is TGCGCCAGCAGCTTGGCCGTGAACAGGGGATTCGAGACCCAGTACTTC. Its protein is CASSLAVNRGFETQYF. Drawing the rest from reference TRBV5-1 and TRBJ2-5, the complete variable domain is KAGVTQTPRYLIKTRGQQVTLSCSPISGHRSVSWYQQTPGQGLQFLFEYFSETQRNKGNFPGRFSGRQFSNSRSEMNVSTLELGDSALYLCASSLAVNRGFETQYFGPGTRLLVL.

This clone was observed a single time. This chain joins TRBV9 and TRBJ2-1; possibly TRBD2 for D (6 bases). This CDR3 region has 13 residues. Per the germline V gene, CDR1 is SGDLS and CDR2 is YYNGEE. V dropped 0 bases and J dropped 8 bases, with 9 bases sitting between them. The CDR3 reads CASSVGGGDEQFF. CDR3 DNA: TGTGCCAGCAGCGTAGGTGGCGGGGATGAGCAGTTCTTC.

The rearrangement joins TRBV6-1 to TRBJ2-1; D unresolved. V lost 7 bases, J lost 5 bases, and 15 bases lay in between. This CDR3 is 14 amino acids long. CDR1 is MNHNS, CDR2 SASEGT, per germline. The CDR3 DNA reads as TGTGCCAGCACTTGGACGGTGAGCGACAATGAGCAGTTCTTC. It translates to CASTWTVSDNEQFF.

This chain links TRBV11-2 with TRBJ2-7, with D tentatively TRBD1 (5 bases). The CDR3 runs 15 residues. Looked up from germline, CDR1 is SGHAT and CDR2 is FQNNGV. The V and J ends lost 7 bases and 0 bases respectively, with 16 bases between them. The CDR3 sequence: CASIYLRTSSYEQYF. The CDR3, as DNA: TGTGCCAGCATCTACCTCAGGACAAGCTCCTACGAGCAGTACTTC. The complete variable domain, with remaining parts taken from reference TRBV11-2 and TRBJ2-7, reads EAGVAQSPRYKIIEKRQSVAFWCNPISGHATLYWYQQILGQGPKLLIQFQNNGVVDDSQLPKDRFSAERLKGVDSTLKIQPAKLEDSAVYLCASIYLRTSSYEQYFGPGTRLTVT.

The V and J genes are TRBV15 and TRBJ2-7; 7 bases align to TRBD1. The CDR3 spans 17 residues. CDR1 and CDR2 (germline): LNHNV, YYDKDF (reference sequence). The J segment lost 9 bases and the V segment lost 3 bases, leaving 20 bases of the junction unmatched. The CDR3 nucleotides are TGTGCCACCAGCAGTCTCCCGACCGGGACAGCAACCGCGGCGCAGTACTTC. It specifies CATSSLPTGTATAAQYF.

The DNA of the CDR3 is TGTGCCAGCAGTTTTTTAACAGGGAGTCAGCCCCAGCATTTT. Translated, it gives CASSFLTGSQPQHF. This chain uses TRBV27 with TRBJ1-5, with D maybe TRBD1 (6 bases). Trimming took off 3 bases at V and 6 bases at J, with 12 bases between the two ends. The germline gives CDR1 MNHEY, CDR2 SMNVEV (reference sequence). The CDR3 sequence is 14 residues long.

The chain links TRBV6-1 to TRBJ1-1; no firm D call. The CDR3 length is 15 residues. Germline lookup yields CDR1 MNHNS and CDR2 SASEGT. V lost 1 base to trimming and J lost 1 base, with 10 bases between them. The CDR3 DNA is TGTGCCAGCAGTGAAGGAGGAGCACGGAACACTGAAGCTTTCTTT. The encoded protein is CASSEGGARNTEAFF.

V and J are TRBV7-2 and TRBJ2-3, with D unresolved. V gave up 1 base and J gave up 4 bases, with 12 bases separating them. The germline V gene encodes CDR1 SGHTA and CDR2 FQGNSA. The CDR3 is 15 amino acids. The CDR3 region has the DNA TGTGCCAGCAGCTTAGATACCCTTAGGGCAGATACGCAGTATTTT. Protein product: CASSLDTLRADTQYF.

The gene calls are TRBV6-1 and TRBJ2-7; 8 bases match TRBD1. This CDR3 is 15 amino acids long. CDR1 and CDR2 (germline): MNHNS, SASEGT. The junction had 6 bases not matched to a gene; V was cut back by 3 bases and J by 2 bases. For the CDR3, the DNA is TGTGCCAGCAGTGACCCCTTACAGGGGGCCTACGAGCAGTACTTC. It encodes CASSDPLQGAYEQYF.

The chain combines TRBV11-3 with TRBJ2-1; possibly TRBD2 for D (5 bases). The CDR3 consists of 14 residues. Between the trimmed V and J ends, which lost 5 bases and 8 bases, there was a span of 16 bases. Germline V lookup: CDR1 SGHNT, CDR2 YENEEA. The CDR3 sequence is CASSLGRADHEQFF. CDR3 coding DNA: TGTGCCAGCAGCCTCGGCCGAGCGGACCATGAGCAGTTCTTC.

The chain employs TRBV19 and TRBJ2-7; weak D call: TRBD2 (6 bases). Trimming pared 3 bases from V and 5 bases from J, leaving 11 bases between. Germline values: CDR1 LNHDA, CDR2 SQIVND (reference sequence). CDR3 length: 13 amino acids. The CDR3 spells CASSMGGLDEQYF. The CDR3 coding sequence is TGTGCCAGTAGTATGGGGGGTCTGGACGAGCAGTACTTC.

The CDR3 here is CASKWGDDTEAFF. The CDR3 DNA sequence: TGTGCCAGCAAATGGGGGGACGACACTGAAGCTTTCTTT. The J gene is TRBJ1-1, the V gene TRBV6-1; a possible D gene is TRBD1 (5 bases). Trimming removed 7 bases from V and 3 bases from J, with 12 bases in between. CDR1 is MNHNS and CDR2 is SASEGT in the germline V gene. The CDR3 has 13 amino acids.